A selection of T cell receptor beta chains follows, all from one sample in a study of blood T cells in healthy people across ages. Each CDR3 protein is one row after TCRdb ran MiXCR on the 5' RACE reads. The table lists 550,000 to 600,000 distinct CDR3 sequences, around half of them singletons, with 20% to 25% in the top ten. Sequenced material: blood. These receptors came from a man older than 75 in good health. Each CDR3 is given with its conserved first and last residue. Fields, in order: D gene, V gene, J gene, clone size, CDR3 protein, CDR3 DNA. D genes are given only for firm matches. For some rows the clone size is stated as once, few or many, or as a class when expanded; others skip it.

>-|TRBV7-9|TRBJ2-1|few
CASSPRVSNEQFF
TGTGCCAGCAGCCCCCGGGTTTCGAATGAGCAGTTCTTC
>TRBD1|TRBV11-2|TRBJ2-1|-
CASSVVGTDNEQFF
TGTGCCAGCAGCGTCGTTGGGACAGACAATGAGCAGTTCTTC
>TRBD2|TRBV7-2|TRBJ2-7|-
CASSLRTSGSSGEQYF
TGTGCCAGCAGCCTTCGGACTAGCGGGAGTAGCGGCGAGCAGTACTTC
>TRBD1|TRBV18|TRBJ1-1|-
CASSPGGTVSTEAFF
TGTGCCAGCTCACCAGGCGGGACAGTATCCACTGAAGCTTTCTTT
>-|TRBV20-1|TRBJ1-2|-
CSARGGGSYGYTF
TGCAGTGCTAGGGGGGGTGGTAGCTATGGCTACACCTTC
>-|TRBV25-1|TRBJ2-5|few
CASSEYSQGGETQYF
TGTGCCAGCAGTGAATATTCTCAGGGTGGAGAGACCCAGTACTTC
>TRBD1|TRBV20-1|TRBJ2-5|-
CSAWTGGRETQYF
TGCAGTGCCTGGACAGGGGGCCGAGAGACCCAGTACTTC
>-|TRBV3-1|TRBJ2-7|-
CASSPGVVYEQYF
TGTGCCAGCAGTCCAGGGGTCGTCTACGAGCAGTACTTC
>-|TRBV20-1|TRBJ2-3|-
CSARDTEKGTDTQYF
TGCAGTGCTAGAGATACAGAGAAAGGCACAGATACGCAGTATTTT
>-|TRBV20-1|TRBJ2-7|-
CSARAPGVPYNEQYF
TGCAGTGCTAGGGCCCCCGGGGTACCCTACAATGAGCAGTACTTC
>-|TRBV25-1|TRBJ2-5|-
CASSRTGHTQETQYF
TGTGCCAGCAGTCGCACAGGGCATACTCAAGAGACCCAGTACTTC
>TRBD2|TRBV18|TRBJ2-5|few
CASSPYWRDYQETQYF
TGTGCCAGCTCACCATACTGGCGGGACTATCAAGAGACCCAGTACTTC
>-|TRBV29-1|TRBJ1-6|many
CSMTGNWENSPLHF
TGCAGCATGACAGGAAACTGGGAGAATTCACCCCTCCACTTT
>-|TRBV6-6|TRBJ2-5|-
CASSSPTGETQYF
TGTGCCAGCAGTTCCCCCACGGGGGAGACCCAGTACTTC
>-|TRBV5-1|TRBJ1-5|few
CASSLAQPQHF
TGCGCCAGCAGCTTGGCTCAGCCCCAGCATTTT
>TRBD1|TRBV2|TRBJ2-7|many
CASSESYRGEQYF
TGTGCCAGCAGTGAGTCCTACAGGGGCGAGCAGTACTTC
>TRBD1|TRBV6-1|TRBJ2-1|-
CASSATGEGRNEQFF
TGTGCCAGCAGTGCCACAGGGGAAGGAAGGAATGAGCAGTTCTTC
>-|TRBV12-3/TRBV12-4|TRBJ2-1|few
CASTPRIGDRGLQFF
TGTGCCAGCACCCCCCGGATCGGAGACAGAGGTTTGCAGTTCTTC
>TRBD1|TRBV20-1|TRBJ2-5|-
CSARGQGALYF
TGCAGTGCTAGGGGACAGGGGGCTCTGTACTTC
>TRBD2|TRBV20-1|TRBJ2-1|-
CSARASSGGGSYNEQFF
TGCAGTGCTAGGGCCTCCTCGGGCGGGGGGTCCTACAATGAGCAGTTCTTC
>TRBD2|TRBV29-1|TRBJ2-1|many
CSVGLAGNGEQFF
TGCAGCGTTGGACTAGCGGGAAATGGTGAGCAGTTCTTC
>TRBD2|TRBV6-6|TRBJ2-5|many
CASRTSLAGDQETQYF
TGTGCCAGCAGGACCTCGTTAGCGGGGGATCAAGAGACCCAGTACTTC
>-|TRBV7-2|TRBJ2-3|few
CASSPGGSDTQYF
TGTGCCAGCAGCCCCGGAGGATCAGATACGCAGTATTTT
>TRBD1|TRBV20-1|TRBJ2-7|-
CSAAPGQGAYEQYF
TGCAGTGCTGCACCGGGACAGGGGGCTTACGAGCAGTACTTC
>TRBD1|TRBV18|TRBJ1-5|-
CASSPPDRVRQPQHF
TGTGCCAGCTCACCACCGGACAGGGTTCGCCAGCCCCAGCATTTT
>-|TRBV7-2|TRBJ2-5|-
CASSLRAPRETQYF
TGTGCCAGCAGCTTACGTGCCCCTCGGGAGACCCAGTACTTC
>TRBD2|TRBV4-2|TRBJ2-5|once
CASSQARGGRASEQYF
TGTGCCAGCAGCCAAGCGAGAGGCGGGAGGGCCAGTGAGCAGTACTTC
>TRBD1|TRBV7-6|TRBJ2-7|-
CASSDGGQGPYEQYF
TGTGCCAGCAGCGATGGGGGACAGGGCCCCTACGAGCAGTACTTC
>TRBD1|TRBV11-2|TRBJ2-3|few
CASSPTGASTDTQYF
TGTGCCAGCAGCCCCACAGGGGCCAGCACAGATACGCAGTATTTT
>-|TRBV11-2|TRBJ2-3|-
CASSRGGAADTQYF
TGTGCCAGCAGCCGGGGCGGTGCGGCAGATACGCAGTATTTT
>-|TRBV7-9|TRBJ1-2|-
CASSLGSGQGDNYGYTF
TGTGCCAGCAGCTTAGGTTCTGGACAAGGGGATAACTATGGCTACACCTTC
>-|TRBV4-1|TRBJ2-3|-
CASSQAWGEGDTQYF
TGCGCCAGCAGCCAAGCTTGGGGAGAAGGAGATACGCAGTATTTT
>-|TRBV6-1|TRBJ2-7|-
CACRTRPTIAAPSYEQYF
TGTGCCTGCAGGACACGGCCCACCATAGCGGCCCCTTCCTACGAGCAGTACTTC
>TRBD1|TRBV20-1|TRBJ1-1|once
CSAPQTGRNTEAFF
TGCAGTGCTCCTCAGACAGGGAGGAACACTGAAGCTTTCTTT
>TRBD1|TRBV24-1|TRBJ2-7|-
CATSDLYRDRASYEQYF
TGTGCCACCAGTGATTTGTACCGGGACAGAGCCTCCTACGAGCAGTACTTC
>-|TRBV5-1|TRBJ1-1|once
CASSRNGATENTEAFF
TGCGCCAGCAGCCGGAACGGGGCTACAGAGAACACTGAAGCTTTCTTT
>TRBD2|TRBV30|TRBJ2-3|-
CAWRPSGVTDTQYF
TGTGCCTGGAGGCCTAGCGGGGTAACAGATACGCAGTATTTT
>TRBD2|TRBV6-5|TRBJ2-7|-
CASSSQGGAGYEQYF
TGTGCCAGCAGTTCCCAGGGAGGAGCGGGGTACGAGCAGTACTTC
>TRBD2|TRBV20-1|TRBJ2-3|-
CSASKRGSHTDTQYF
TGCAGTGCTAGTAAGCGGGGATCCCACACAGATACGCAGTATTTT
>-|TRBV19|TRBJ2-5|-
CASSLYMEETQYF
TGTGCCAGTAGTCTGTACATGGAAGAGACCCAGTACTTC
>TRBD1|TRBV6-5|TRBJ2-1|few
CASSTGGWEQFF
TGTGCCAGCAGTACAGGGGGCTGGGAGCAGTTCTTC
>TRBD2|TRBV9|TRBJ2-1|-
CASSVAAGGPYEQFF
TGTGCCAGCAGCGTAGCGGCGGGAGGGCCTTATGAGCAGTTCTTC
>-|TRBV7-2|TRBJ2-3|-
CASSKEYRRRDSTTDTQYF
TGTGCCAGCAGCAAGGAATACCGGCGCCGGGACTCTACCACAGATACGCAGTATTTT
>-|TRBV5-1|TRBJ1-6|few
CASSFETVNSPLHF
TGCGCCAGCAGCTTTGAGACAGTCAATTCACCCCTCCACTTT
>TRBD1|TRBV7-2|TRBJ2-2|-
CASSGTGVRNTGELFF
TGTGCCAGCAGCGGAACAGGGGTTAGGAACACCGGGGAGCTGTTTTTT
>-|TRBV6-6|TRBJ2-5|many
CASSRKETQYF
TGTGCCAGCAGCCGAAAAGAGACCCAGTACTTC
>-|TRBV12-3/TRBV12-4|TRBJ2-5|-
CASSLGREEETQYF
TGTGCCAGCAGTTTGGGAAGGGAGGAAGAGACCCAGTACTTC
>TRBD2|TRBV7-9|TRBJ2-1|few
CASSPWGVAGDYEQFF
TGTGCCAGCAGCCCCTGGGGGGTAGCGGGAGACTATGAGCAGTTCTTC
>-|TRBV20-1|TRBJ1-5|-
CSARQVSGPQHF
TGCAGTGCTAGACAAGTCTCCGGTCCCCAGCATTTT
>TRBD1|TRBV7-2|TRBJ1-2|-
CASSLPPRQGGLEGYTF
TGTGCCAGCAGCTTACCACCCAGACAGGGCGGTTTGGAAGGCTACACCTTC
>TRBD2|TRBV6-5|TRBJ2-2|many
CASSRGAVAGTGELFF
TGTGCCAGCAGTCGGGGGGCAGTAGCGGGAACCGGGGAGCTGTTTTTT
>-|TRBV5-5|TRBJ2-7|few
CASSLAQGVGYEQYF
TGTGCCAGCAGCTTGGCCCAGGGTGTTGGCTACGAGCAGTACTTC
>-|TRBV29-1|TRBJ2-5|-
CSGSAGGETQYF
TGCAGCGGTAGCGCGGGCGGGGAGACCCAGTACTTC
>TRBD1|TRBV6-2/TRBV6-3|TRBJ2-4|-
CASSYGTGGNIQYF
TGTGCCAGCAGTTACGGGACAGGAGGAAACATTCAGTACTTC